The T cell receptor beta chain described here comes from a study of blood T cell repertoires in COVID-19. Across the whole study: Samples taken during acute and convalescent COVID-19 were collected in the United States, Italy and Spain. Sources were T cells, B-cell-depleted T cells, or PBMCs; the material itself was cDNA or gDNA.

The CDR3 consists of 14 residues. J was trimmed by 5 bases and V by 5 bases; bases with no gene match: 5. Per the germline V gene, CDR1 is SGHRS and CDR2 is YFSETQ. This table comes from immunoSEQ multiplex PCR, and its TCRdb copy is limited to in-frame clones, with some not included. In the table there are 200,000 or so clones, more than 80% of which are singletons. The chain uses TRBV5-1 and TRBJ2-5, with 11 bases matching TRBD1. The sequencing input was peripheral blood. This sequence was found in a woman older than 75 with acute or convalescent COVID-19. In nucleotides, the CDR3 is TGCGCCAGCAGTCGGACAGGGGGCGTGGAGACCCAGTACTTC. Its translation is CASSRTGGVETQYF.